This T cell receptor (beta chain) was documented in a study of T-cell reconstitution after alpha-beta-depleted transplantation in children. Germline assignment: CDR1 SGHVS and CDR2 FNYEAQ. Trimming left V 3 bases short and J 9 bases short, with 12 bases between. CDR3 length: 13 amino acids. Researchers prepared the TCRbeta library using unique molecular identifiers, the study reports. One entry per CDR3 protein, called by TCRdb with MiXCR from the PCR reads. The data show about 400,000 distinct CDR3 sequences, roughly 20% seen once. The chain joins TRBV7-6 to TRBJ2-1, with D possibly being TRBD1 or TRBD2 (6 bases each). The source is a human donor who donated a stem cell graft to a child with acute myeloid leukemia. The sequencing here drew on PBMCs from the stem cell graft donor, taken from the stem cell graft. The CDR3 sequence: CASSFFSGAEQFF. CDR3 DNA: TGTGCCAGCAGCTTTTTCTCGGGGGCTGAGCAGTTCTTC.